What follows is one T cell receptor (beta chain) and its context. These data are taken from a study of shared clonotypes between healthy human individuals. At a deep level, the assay was run. Several immunoSEQ plates received, in even portions, the genomic DNA of each subset. Profiled with immunoSEQ multiplex PCR; TCRdb holds only in-frame clones, not every one. The table lists 2 million to 2.5 million clones, roughly 94% of them singletons. Germline lookup yields CDR1 MNHNY and CDR2 SVGAGI (reference sequence). The V and J ends lost 8 bases and 0 bases respectively, with 20 bases between them. This CDR3 region has 16 residues.

The sample taken for sequencing was naive CD4+ T cells sorted from blood. Documented subset: CD45RA+ positively selected. The clonotype originates from a man between 18 and 29 years old in good health. The rearrangement uses TRBV6-6 and TRBJ2-7; D remains unclear. CDR3 DNA: TGTGCCAGCGGGATGAGCCGTACCGGCCGCTCCTACGAGCAGTACTTC. Translating gives CASGMSRTGRSYEQYF.